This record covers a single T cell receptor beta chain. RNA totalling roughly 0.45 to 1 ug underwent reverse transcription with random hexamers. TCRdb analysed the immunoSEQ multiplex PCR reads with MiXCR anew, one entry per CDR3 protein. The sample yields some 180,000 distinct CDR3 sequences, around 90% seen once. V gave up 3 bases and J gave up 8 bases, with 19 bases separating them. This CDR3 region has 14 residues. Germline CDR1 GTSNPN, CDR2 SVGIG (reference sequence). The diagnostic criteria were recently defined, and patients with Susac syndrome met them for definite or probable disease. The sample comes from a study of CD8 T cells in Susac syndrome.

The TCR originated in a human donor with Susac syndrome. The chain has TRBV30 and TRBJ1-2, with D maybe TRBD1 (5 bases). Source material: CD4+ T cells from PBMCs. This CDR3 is CAWSRTILRGGYTF. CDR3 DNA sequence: TGTGCCTGGAGCCGGACAATCTTAAGGGGAGGCTACACCTTC.